This T cell receptor beta chain was identified during a study of cytomegalovirus exposure and HLA in healthy donors. Background on the study: Approximately 81% of more than 300 genotyped donors fell in the Caucasian-associated ancestry cluster.

Overall study results and limits: The study reported that TCR beta sequences accurately predicted HLA-A and HLA-B alleles in most subjects.

Concerning this clone: The target antigen is unknown.

13 Jbeta primers and 60 Vbeta primers were used for the PCR. Method: immunoSEQ multiplex PCR; TCRdb's copy keeps in-frame clones and lacks some. The sample includes 85,000 to 130,000 clones, 70% to 85% of them seen just once. CDR3 length equals 18 residues. The sequence was collected from a woman aged 18-29 years in good health and CMV-seropositive. Sequencing input: PBMCs. The rearrangement uses TRBV21-1 and TRBJ2-5; the table's D call of TRBD2 was not tested on the DNA. TRBV21-1 is a documented pseudogene. The CDR3 DNA is TGTGCCAGCAGCAAAAGGGTGATGGAGGTAGCGGGACAAGAGACCCAGTACTTC. This gives the protein CASSKRVMEVAGQETQYF.